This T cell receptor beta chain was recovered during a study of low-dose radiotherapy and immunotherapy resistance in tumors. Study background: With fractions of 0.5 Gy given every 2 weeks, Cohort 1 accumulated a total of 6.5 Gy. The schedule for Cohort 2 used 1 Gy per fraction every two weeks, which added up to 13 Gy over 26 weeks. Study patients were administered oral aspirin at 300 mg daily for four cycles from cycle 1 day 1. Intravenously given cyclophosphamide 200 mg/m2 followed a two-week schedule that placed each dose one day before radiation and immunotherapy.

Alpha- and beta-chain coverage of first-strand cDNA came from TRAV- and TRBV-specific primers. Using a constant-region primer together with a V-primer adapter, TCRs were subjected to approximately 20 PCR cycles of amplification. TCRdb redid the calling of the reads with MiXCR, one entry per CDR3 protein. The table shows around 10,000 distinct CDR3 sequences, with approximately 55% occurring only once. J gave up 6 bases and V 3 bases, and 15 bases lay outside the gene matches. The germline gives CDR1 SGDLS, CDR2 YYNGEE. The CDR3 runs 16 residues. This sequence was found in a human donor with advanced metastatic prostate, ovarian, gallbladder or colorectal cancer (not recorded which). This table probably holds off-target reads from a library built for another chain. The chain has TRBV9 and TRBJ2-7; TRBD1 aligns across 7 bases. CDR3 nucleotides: TGTGCCAGCAGCGCAAAATCCGGGACAGTTCTTGGCGAGCAGTACTTC. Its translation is CASSAKSGTVLGEQYF. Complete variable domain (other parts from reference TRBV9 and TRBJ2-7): DSGVTQTPKHLITATGQRVTLRCSPRSGDLSVYWYQQSLDQGLQFLIQYYNGEERAKGNILERFSAQQFPDLHSELNLSSLELGDSALYFCASSAKSGTVLGEQYFGPGTRLTVT.